Below, 2 T cell receptor beta chains from the same sample are listed, as sequenced in a study of control samples from healthy donors and cancer patients. Measured with immunoSEQ multiplex PCR; TCRdb has only the in-frame clones, and not every one. The table lists around 28,000 clones, about nine tenths of them singletons. Sequences were obtained from PBMCs. These TCRs come from a man aged 45-65 years with lung cancer.

V usage is TRBV11-2 and J usage is TRBJ2-7; unclear D gene. V was shortened by 2 bases and J by 3 bases, with 2 bases between the two germline ends. Germline V gene lookup returns CDR1 SGHAT and CDR2 FQNNGV. CDR3 length equals 11 residues. CDR3 bases: TGTGCCAGCAGCTTACTCTACGAGCAGTACTTC. Its protein product is CASSLLYEQYF.

V and J are TRBV5-4 and TRBJ2-3; possibly TRBD1 for D (6 bases). The CDR3 is made up of 14 amino acids. Germline V gene sequence: CDR1 SGHNT, CDR2 YYREEE (reference sequence). Trimming stripped 0 bases from V and 3 bases from J, with 8 bases between. CDR3 protein: CASSLEGTTDTQYF. The CDR3 bases are TGTGCCAGCAGCTTGGAGGGGACAACAGATACGCAGTATTTT. Using reference TRBV5-4 and TRBJ2-3 for the parts outside the CDR3, the full variable domain is ETGVTQSPTHLIKTRGQQVTLRCSSQSGHNTVSWYQQALGQGPQFIFQYYREEENGRGNFPPRFSGLQFPNYSSELNVNALELDDSALYLCASSLEGTTDTQYFGPGTRLTVL.